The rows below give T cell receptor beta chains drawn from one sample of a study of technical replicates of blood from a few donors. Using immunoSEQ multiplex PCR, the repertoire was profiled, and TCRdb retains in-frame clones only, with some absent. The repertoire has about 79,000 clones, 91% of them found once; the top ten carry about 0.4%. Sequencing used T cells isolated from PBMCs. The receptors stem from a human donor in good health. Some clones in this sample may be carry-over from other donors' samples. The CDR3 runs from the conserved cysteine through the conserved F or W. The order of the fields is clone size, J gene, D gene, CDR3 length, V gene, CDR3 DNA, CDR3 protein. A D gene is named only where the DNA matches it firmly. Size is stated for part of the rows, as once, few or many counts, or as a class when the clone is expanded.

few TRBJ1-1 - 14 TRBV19 TGTGCCAGTAGTACGCGGGGCATGAACACTGAAGCTTTCTTT CASSTRGMNTEAFF
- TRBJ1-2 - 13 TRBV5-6 TGTGCCAGCAGCTTCCCCAGGTTCTATGGCTACACCTTC CASSFPRFYGYTF
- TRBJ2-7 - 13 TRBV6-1 TGTGCCAGCAGTGAAGTCCGGGACACCGAGCAGTACTTC CASSEVRDTEQYF
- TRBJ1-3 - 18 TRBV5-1 TGCGCCAGCAGCTTGGCCAACCCCGACAGCTTATCTGGAAACACCATATATTTT CASSLANPDSLSGNTIYF
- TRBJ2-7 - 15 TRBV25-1 TGTGCCAGCAGTGAAGGAGGGGTCCTCTTCTACGAGCAGTACTTC CASSEGGVLFYEQYF
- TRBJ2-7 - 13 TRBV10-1 TGCGCCAGCAGTGAGTCGTCAGGCAGCGAGCAGTACTTC CASSESSGSEQYF
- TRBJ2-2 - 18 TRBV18 TGTGCCAGCTCACCCAACGGCTGGTTAACTATCCACCCCGGGGAGCTGTTTTTT CASSPNGWLTIHPGELFF
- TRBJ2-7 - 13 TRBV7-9 TGTGCCAGCAGCTCCCCGATGAGGGACGAGCAGTACTTC CASSSPMRDEQYF
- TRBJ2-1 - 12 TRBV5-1 TGCGCCAGCAGCTTGACAGTAGACGAGCAGTTCTTC CASSLTVDEQFF
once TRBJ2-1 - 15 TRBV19 TGTGCCAGTAGTATAGGCCCTACACAGGCGAGTGAGCAGTTCTTC CASSIGPTQASEQFF
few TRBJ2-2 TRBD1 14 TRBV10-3 TGTGCCATCAAAGGACAGGCCGATGGCGGGGAGCTGTTTTTT CAIKGQADGGELFF
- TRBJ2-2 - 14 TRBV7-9 TGTGCCAGCAGCGTAGCCGGTCCAACCGGGGAGCTGTTTTTT CASSVAGPTGELFF
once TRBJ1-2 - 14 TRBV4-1 TGCGCCAGCAGCCAACCGGGACACGACTATGGCTACACCTTC CASSQPGHDYGYTF
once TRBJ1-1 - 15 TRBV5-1 TGCGCCAGCCTCCTTACAGTCCTCAACCCCCGGGAGGCTTTCTTT CASLLTVLNPREAFF
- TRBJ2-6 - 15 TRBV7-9 TGTGCCAGCAGCCCTCGGGGGACCGGGGCCAACGTCCTGACTTTC CASSPRGTGANVLTF
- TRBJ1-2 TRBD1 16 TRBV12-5 TGTGCTAGTGGTTTCAGGACAGGGGGCGTACTCTATGGCTACACCTTC CASGFRTGGVLYGYTF
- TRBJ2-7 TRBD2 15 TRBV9 TGTGCCAGCAACTATGATGGCGGGAGGGCCTACGAGCAGTACTTC CASNYDGGRAYEQYF
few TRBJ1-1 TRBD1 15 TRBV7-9 TGTGCCAGCAGCGGAAAAGGACAGGGTCTCACTGAAGCTTTCTTT CASSGKGQGLTEAFF
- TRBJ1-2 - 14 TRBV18 TGTGCCAGCTCACCCAGCGGGCTCTACTATGGCTACACCTTC CASSPSGLYYGYTF
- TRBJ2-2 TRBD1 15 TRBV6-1 TGTGCCAGCAGTGAACCCACAGGGGTAAACGGGGAGCTGTTTTTT CASSEPTGVNGELFF
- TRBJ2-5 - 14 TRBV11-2 TGTGCCAGCAGCTTAGGGAGTAGCGCAGAGACCCAGTACTTC CASSLGSSAETQYF
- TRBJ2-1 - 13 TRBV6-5 TGTGCCAGCAGTTCCGGAACAGCTGCAGAGCAGTTCTTC CASSSGTAAEQFF
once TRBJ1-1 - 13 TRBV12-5 TGTGCTAGTGGTTTGGTAGTGGGAGGAGAAGCTTTCTTT CASGLVVGGEAFF
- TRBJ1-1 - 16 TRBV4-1 TGCGCCAGCAGCCAACTCGACGGGGGGAGTAGGACTGAAGCTTTCTTT CASSQLDGGSRTEAFF
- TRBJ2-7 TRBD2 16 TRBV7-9 TGTGCCACCGAACTAGCGGGAGGGATGAGCTCCTACGAGCAGTACTTC CATELAGGMSSYEQYF
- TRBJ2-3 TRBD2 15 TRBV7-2 TGTGCCAGCAGACCAGGACTAGCGGGCTCAGATACGCAGTATTTT CASRPGLAGSDTQYF
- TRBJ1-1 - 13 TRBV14 TGTGCCAGCAGCCCACAGTGGGAGACTGAAGCTTTCTTT CASSPQWETEAFF
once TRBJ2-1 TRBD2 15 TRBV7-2 TGTGCCAGCAGCTTAGTTTTGCGGGAGTTGAATGAGCAGTTCTTC CASSLVLRELNEQFF
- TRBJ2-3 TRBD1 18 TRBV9 TGTGCCAGCAGCGTAGACCAACCGGGACAGGGGAGGACAGATACGCAGTATTTT CASSVDQPGQGRTDTQYF
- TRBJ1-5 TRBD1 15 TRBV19 TGTGCCAGTAATAGGGGCAGGGGGCATGATCAGCCCCAGCATTTT CASNRGRGHDQPQHF
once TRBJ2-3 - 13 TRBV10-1 TGCGCCAGCAGTGATCCCTACCAAGATACGCAGTATTTT CASSDPYQDTQYF
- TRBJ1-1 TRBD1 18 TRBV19 TGTGCCAGTAGTATAGATCTCGAGGGCAGGGGGCTGGTGACTGAAGCTTTCTTT CASSIDLEGRGLVTEAFF
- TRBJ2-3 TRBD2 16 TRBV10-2 TGCGCCAGCAGTGAGAGGGCTAGCGGGAGTCCAGATACGCAGTATTTT CASSERASGSPDTQYF
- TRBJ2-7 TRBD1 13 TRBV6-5 TGTGCCAGCAAAACCGGGACAGGGCGAGAGCAGTACTTC CASKTGTGREQYF
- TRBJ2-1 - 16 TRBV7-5 TGTGTCAGAAGCCCAATTAGCGAGAGCTCCTACAATGAGCAGTTCTTC CVRSPISESSYNEQFF
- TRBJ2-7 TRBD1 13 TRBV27 TGTGCCAGCAGTTGGGACAGGGGATGGGAGCAGTACTTC CASSWDRGWEQYF
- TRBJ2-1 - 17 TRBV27 TGTGCCAGCAGTTCCCGCCGCCTCGGTACTAACTACAATGAGCAGTTCTTC CASSSRRLGTNYNEQFF
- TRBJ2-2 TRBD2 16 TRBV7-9 TGTGCCACCAGGCCGGGACTAGCGGGAGTGTCCGGGGAGCTGTTTTTT CATRPGLAGVSGELFF
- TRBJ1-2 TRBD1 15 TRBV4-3 TGCGCCAGCAGCCATAGCCGAGGGACAGCTTATGGCTACACCTTC CASSHSRGTAYGYTF
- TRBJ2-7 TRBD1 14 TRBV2 TGTGCCAGCAGTGAGGGACAGTCGACCTACGAGCAGTACTTC CASSEGQSTYEQYF
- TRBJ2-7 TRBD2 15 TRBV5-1 TGCGCCAGCACTGTGGTAGGCGGCGGGAGTGTCGAGCAGTACTTC CASTVVGGGSVEQYF
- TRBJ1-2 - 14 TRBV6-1 TGTGCCAGCAGACCCGACCCAGGGCCCTATGGCTACACCTTC CASRPDPGPYGYTF
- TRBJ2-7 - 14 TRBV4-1 TGCGCCAGCAGCCAAGAGTATGGCCCTTACGAGCAGTACTTC CASSQEYGPYEQYF
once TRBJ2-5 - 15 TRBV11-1 TGTGCCAGCAGCTTTAACAGCAGGGGCATAGAGACCCAGTACTTC CASSFNSRGIETQYF
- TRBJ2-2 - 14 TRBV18 TGTGCCAGCTCACCACAGGACAGCACCGGGGAGCTGTTTTTT CASSPQDSTGELFF
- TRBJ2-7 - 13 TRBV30 TGTGCCTGGAGGCGGGGTTCCTCCTACGAGCAGTACTTC CAWRRGSSYEQYF
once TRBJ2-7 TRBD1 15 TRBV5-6 TGTGCCAGCAGCGGGGGACAGGGGACGCTCTACGAGCAGTACTTC CASSGGQGTLYEQYF
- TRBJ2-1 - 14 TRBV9 TGTGCCAGCATTCGGACAGATACCTACAATGAGCAGTTCTTC CASIRTDTYNEQFF
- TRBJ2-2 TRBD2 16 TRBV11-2 TGTGCCAGCAGCTTAGGAGCGGGAGGAGGCACCGGGGAGCTGTTTTTT CASSLGAGGGTGELFF
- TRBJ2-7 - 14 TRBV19 TGTGCCAGCCGCTCGGGAGTTTTAGCCTACGAGCAGTACTTC CASRSGVLAYEQYF
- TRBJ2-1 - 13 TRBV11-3 TGTGCCAGCAGCTTACGCGGGCACAATGAGCAGTTCTTC CASSLRGHNEQFF
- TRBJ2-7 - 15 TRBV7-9 TGTGCCAGCAGCTTGGCCGGGACTCTTGACGACGAGCAGTACTTC CASSLAGTLDDEQYF
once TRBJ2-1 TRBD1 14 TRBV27 TGTGCCAGCAGTGTAAGGACAGGACGCAATGAGCAGTTCTTC CASSVRTGRNEQFF